This entry lists 9 T cell receptor beta chains sequenced from one sample in a study of identical twins (dated by TCRdb to 2016 to 2018). Receptor libraries were prepared by 5' RACE. For sequencing, an Illumina HiSeq 2000 was employed. TCRdb's own reprocessing of the public reads used fastp at Q25 and MiXCR and kept productive beta chains. Each entry is one CDR3 protein sequence, shown with its most common DNA and genes. Across this sample there are approximately 280,000 distinct CDR3 sequences, with about 8% seen only once. The top ten constitute about 2.1% of the sample. The data were also submitted as part of a second study, on yellow fever vaccine responses in identical twins.

The specimen sequenced was memory (CD45RO+) T cells sorted from blood. In light of the paper, this sample's cell subset or site label describes: CD45RO+ enriched T cells. All receptors derive from a young woman in good health.

The chain uses TRBV19 and TRBJ2-3, with 14 bases lining up with TRBD2. Germline V gene lookup returns CDR1 LNHDA and CDR2 SQIVND (reference sequence). The CDR3 contains 16 residues. V lost 5 bases to trimming and J lost 6 bases; unmatched junction nucleotides: 7. CDR3 DNA: TGTGCCAGTAGTGTCGGGACTAGCGGGAGATTGGATACGCAGTATTTT. Translated, it gives CASSVGTSGRLDTQYF.

The chain couples TRBV14 to TRBJ2-1; possible D gene TRBD2, 5 bases. Germline lookup yields CDR1 SGHDN and CDR2 FVKESK. V gave up 1 base and J gave up 2 bases, with 18 bases separating them. The CDR3 consists of 18 residues. As DNA, the CDR3 is TGTGCCAGCAGCCAAGGGGCACCGGGGAAAGAGGCCTACAATGAGCAGTTCTTC. The encoded protein is CASSQGAPGKEAYNEQFF.

At least ten counts were recorded for this clonotype. The chain has TRBV7-9 and TRBJ1-1; 8 bases line up with TRBD1. Trimming removed 4 bases from V and 0 bases from J; junction bases left unmatched: 10. The CDR3 totals 17 residues. Germline V gives CDR1 SEHNR, CDR2 FQNEAQ (reference sequence). CDR3 DNA: TGTGCCAGCAGCTCCTTGGGTGGACAGGGCATGAACACTGAAGCTTTCTTT. Protein product: CASSSLGGQGMNTEAFF.

The rearrangement links TRBV5-1 to TRBJ2-1; 8 bases are a match to TRBD2. The length of the CDR3 is 15 residues. CDR1 SGHRS and CDR2 YFSETQ come from the germline V gene. The V and J ends lost 4 bases and 4 bases, in that order; junction bases with no gene match: 7. This CDR3 reads CASSEGLVDYNEQFF. In DNA, the CDR3 is TGCGCCAGCAGCGAGGGACTAGTGGATTACAATGAGCAGTTCTTC.

This clonotype has a count of ten or more. The rearrangement joins TRBV4-1 to TRBJ2-5; D ambiguous. V lost 1 base and J 5 bases, leaving 8 bases between the germline ends. Per the germline V gene, CDR1 is MGHRA and CDR2 is YSYEKL. This CDR3 is 13 amino acids long. The CDR3 sequence: CASSQGPRETQYF. The DNA of the CDR3 is TGCGCCAGCAGCCAAGGACCTCGGGAGACCCAGTACTTC.

This clonotype was recorded a few times. V gene TRBV11-2 combines with J gene TRBJ2-1; D unresolved. The CDR3 contains 14 residues. V was cut by 5 bases and J by 3 bases, with 11 bases left in between. Germline values: CDR1 SGHAT, CDR2 FQNNGV. In nucleotides, the CDR3 is TGTGCCAGCAGCCTCGGGCAGCTCTACAATGAGCAGTTCTTC. Its protein product is CASSLGQLYNEQFF.

This clonotype has just a few counts. The chain uses TRBV21-1 and TRBJ1-3; TRBD1, the table's D call, was not compared with the DNA. TRBV21-1 is reported as a pseudogene. The CDR3 spans 14 residues. Here the CDR3 reads CASRIQGNGNTIYF. CDR3 in DNA: TGTGCCAGCCGAATCCAGGGAAATGGAAACACCATATATTTT.

This clonotype was counted between two and nine times. The V gene is TRBV21-1, the J gene TRBJ1-4. TRBV21-1 is deemed a pseudogene. This CDR3 spans 9 amino acids. The CDR3 protein is CASIGGWVF. The CDR3 nucleotides are TGTGCCAGCATCGGAGGGTGGGTTTTT.

Worth noting for this clonotype: The junction and the germline gene differ at one end; a read error may be behind it. The chain recombines TRBV20-1 with TRBJ2-5, with TRBD2 identical over 14 bases. The germline V gene has CDR1 DFQATT and CDR2 SNEGSKA (reference sequence). The length of the CDR3 is 16 residues. The CDR3 protein is CCAPETSGGVRETQYF. The CDR3 DNA reads as TGCTGTGCCCCCGAGACTAGCGGGGGGGTGAGAGAGACCCAGTACTTC.